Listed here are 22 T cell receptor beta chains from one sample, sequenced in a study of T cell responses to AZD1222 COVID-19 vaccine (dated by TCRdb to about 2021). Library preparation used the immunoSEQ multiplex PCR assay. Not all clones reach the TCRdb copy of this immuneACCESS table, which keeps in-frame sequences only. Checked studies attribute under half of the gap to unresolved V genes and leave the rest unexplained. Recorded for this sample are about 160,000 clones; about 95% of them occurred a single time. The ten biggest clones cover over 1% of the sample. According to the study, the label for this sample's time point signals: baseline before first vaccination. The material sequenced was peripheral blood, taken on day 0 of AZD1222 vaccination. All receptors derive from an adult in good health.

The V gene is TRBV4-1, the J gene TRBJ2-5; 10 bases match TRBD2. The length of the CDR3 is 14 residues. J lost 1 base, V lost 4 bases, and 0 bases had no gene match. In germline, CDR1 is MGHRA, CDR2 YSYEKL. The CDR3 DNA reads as TGCGCCAGCAGCCGGACTAGCGGCCAAGAGACCCAGTACTTC. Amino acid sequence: CASSRTSGQETQYF.

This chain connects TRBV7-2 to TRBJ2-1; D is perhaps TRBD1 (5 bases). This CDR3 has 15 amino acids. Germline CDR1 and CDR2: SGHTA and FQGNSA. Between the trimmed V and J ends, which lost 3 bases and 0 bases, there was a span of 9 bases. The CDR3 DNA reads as TGTGCCAGCAGCTTTCGACAGTTCTCCTACAATGAGCAGTTCTTC. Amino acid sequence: CASSFRQFSYNEQFF.

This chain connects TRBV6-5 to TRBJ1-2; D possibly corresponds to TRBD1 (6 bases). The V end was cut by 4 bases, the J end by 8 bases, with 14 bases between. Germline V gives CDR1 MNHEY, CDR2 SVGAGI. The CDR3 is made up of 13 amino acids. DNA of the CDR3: TGTGCCAGCAGTTTTCAGGGGCGCCGGGGCTACACCTTC. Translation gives CASSFQGRRGYTF.

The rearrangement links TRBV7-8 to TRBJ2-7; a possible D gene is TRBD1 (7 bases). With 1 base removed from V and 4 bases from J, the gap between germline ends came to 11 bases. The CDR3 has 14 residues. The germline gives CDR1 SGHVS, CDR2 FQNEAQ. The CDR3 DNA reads TGTGCCAGCAGCTTAGGTCAGGGGGGATACGAGCAGTACGTC. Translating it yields CASSLGQGGYEQYV.

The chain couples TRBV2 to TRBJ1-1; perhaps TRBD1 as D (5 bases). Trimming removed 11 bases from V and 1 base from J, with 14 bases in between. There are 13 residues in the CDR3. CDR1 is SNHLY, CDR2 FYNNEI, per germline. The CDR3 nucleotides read TGTGCCGGGCTAATTGACAGGAACACTGAAGCTTTCTTT. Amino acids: CAGLIDRNTEAFF.

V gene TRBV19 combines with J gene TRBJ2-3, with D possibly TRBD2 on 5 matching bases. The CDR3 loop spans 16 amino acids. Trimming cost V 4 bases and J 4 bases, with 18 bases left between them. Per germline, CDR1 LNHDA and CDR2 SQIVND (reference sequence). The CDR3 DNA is TGTGCCAGTAGTACCCCTGGACTGGCGGGCCCAGATACGCAGTATTTT. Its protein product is CASSTPGLAGPDTQYF.

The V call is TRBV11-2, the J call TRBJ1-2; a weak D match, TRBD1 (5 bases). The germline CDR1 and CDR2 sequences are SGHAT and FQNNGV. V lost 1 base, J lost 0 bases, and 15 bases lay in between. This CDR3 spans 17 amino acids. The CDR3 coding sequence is TGTGCCAGCAGCTTAGTTTGGCGACAGCGAGCTAACTATGGCTACACCTTC. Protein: CASSLVWRQRANYGYTF.

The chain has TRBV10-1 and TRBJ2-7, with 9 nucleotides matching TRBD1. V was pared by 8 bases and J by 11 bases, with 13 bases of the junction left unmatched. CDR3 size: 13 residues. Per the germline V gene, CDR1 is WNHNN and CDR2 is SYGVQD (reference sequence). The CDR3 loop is CASAKTPRDREYV. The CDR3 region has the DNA TGCGCCAGCGCTAAAACCCCCCGGGACAGGGAGTACGTC.

CDR3 sequence: CASSLAGENYGYTF. In DNA, the CDR3 is TGCGCCAGCTCCTTGGCCGGGGAAAACTATGGCTACACCTTC. The J gene is TRBJ1-2, the V gene TRBV5-1, with D unclear. The germline V gene has CDR1 SGHRS and CDR2 YFSETQ. The V end was cut by 7 bases, the J end by 2 bases, with 15 bases between. The CDR3 is 14 residues long.

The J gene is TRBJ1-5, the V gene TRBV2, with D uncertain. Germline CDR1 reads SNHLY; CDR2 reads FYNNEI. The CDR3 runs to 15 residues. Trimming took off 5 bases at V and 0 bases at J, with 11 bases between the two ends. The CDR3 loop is CASSRWWGSNQPQHF. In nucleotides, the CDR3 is TGTGCCAGCAGTCGATGGTGGGGTAGCAATCAGCCCCAGCATTTT.

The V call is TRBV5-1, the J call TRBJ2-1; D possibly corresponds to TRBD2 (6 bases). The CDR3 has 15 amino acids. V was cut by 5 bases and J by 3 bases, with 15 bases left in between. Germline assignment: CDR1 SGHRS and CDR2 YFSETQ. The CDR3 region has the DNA TGCGCCAGCAGTTCTCTTAGCGGACTCTACAATGAGCAGTTCTTC. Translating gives CASSSLSGLYNEQFF.

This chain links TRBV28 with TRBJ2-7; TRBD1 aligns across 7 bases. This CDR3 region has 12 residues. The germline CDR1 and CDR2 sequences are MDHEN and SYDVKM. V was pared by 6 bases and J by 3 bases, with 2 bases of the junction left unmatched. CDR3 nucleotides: TGTGCCAGCAGCAGACAGGGCTACGAGCAGTACGTC. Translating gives CASSRQGYEQYV.

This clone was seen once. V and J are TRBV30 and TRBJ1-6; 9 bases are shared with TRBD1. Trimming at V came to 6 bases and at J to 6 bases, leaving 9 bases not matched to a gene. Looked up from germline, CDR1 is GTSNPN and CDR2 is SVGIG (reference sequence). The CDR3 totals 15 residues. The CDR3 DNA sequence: TGTGCCTGTCCTACACAGGGGGCACTTAATTCACCCCTCCACTTT. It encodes CACPTQGALNSPLHF.

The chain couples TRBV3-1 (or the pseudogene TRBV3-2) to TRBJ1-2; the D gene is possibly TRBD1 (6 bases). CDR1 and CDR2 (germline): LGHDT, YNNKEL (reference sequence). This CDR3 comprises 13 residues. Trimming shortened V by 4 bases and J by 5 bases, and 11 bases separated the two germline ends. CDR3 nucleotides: TGTGCCAGCAGCCCCCGGGGGCTATATGGCTACACCTTC. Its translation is CASSPRGLYGYTF.

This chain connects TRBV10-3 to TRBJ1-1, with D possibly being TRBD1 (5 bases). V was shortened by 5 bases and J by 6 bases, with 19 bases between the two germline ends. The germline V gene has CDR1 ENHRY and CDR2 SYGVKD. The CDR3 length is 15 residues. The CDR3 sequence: CAISHQGRFFPEAFF. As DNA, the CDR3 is TGTGCCATCAGTCATCAGGGTAGGTTTTTCCCTGAAGCTTTCTTT.

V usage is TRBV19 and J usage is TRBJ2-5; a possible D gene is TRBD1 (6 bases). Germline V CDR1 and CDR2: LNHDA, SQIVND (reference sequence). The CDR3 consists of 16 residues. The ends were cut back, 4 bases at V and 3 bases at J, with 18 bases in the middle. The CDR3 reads CASSTPGDVSKETQYF. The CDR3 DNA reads TGTGCCAGTAGTACCCCAGGGGACGTCTCAAAAGAGACCCAGTACTTC.

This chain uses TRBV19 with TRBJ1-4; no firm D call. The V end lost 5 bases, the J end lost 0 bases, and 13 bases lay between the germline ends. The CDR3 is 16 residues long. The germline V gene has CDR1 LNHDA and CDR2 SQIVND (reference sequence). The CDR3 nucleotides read TGTGCCAGTAGTCCAAGCTCCTATGCAACTAATGAAAAACTGTTTTTT. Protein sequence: CASSPSSYATNEKLFF.

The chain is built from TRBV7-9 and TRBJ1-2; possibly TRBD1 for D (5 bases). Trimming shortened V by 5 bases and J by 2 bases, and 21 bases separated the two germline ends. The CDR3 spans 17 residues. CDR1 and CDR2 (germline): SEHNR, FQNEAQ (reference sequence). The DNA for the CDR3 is TGTGCCAGCAGCCCAGGGACCCACGAGGACCTGAACTATGGCTACACCTTC. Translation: CASSPGTHEDLNYGYTF.

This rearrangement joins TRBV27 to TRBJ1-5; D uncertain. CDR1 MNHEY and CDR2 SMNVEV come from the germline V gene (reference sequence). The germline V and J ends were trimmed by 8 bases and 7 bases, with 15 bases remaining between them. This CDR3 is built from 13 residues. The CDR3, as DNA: TGTGCCAGCGGTCTTGCGGTGGGCCAGCCCCAGCATTTT. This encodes CASGLAVGQPQHF.

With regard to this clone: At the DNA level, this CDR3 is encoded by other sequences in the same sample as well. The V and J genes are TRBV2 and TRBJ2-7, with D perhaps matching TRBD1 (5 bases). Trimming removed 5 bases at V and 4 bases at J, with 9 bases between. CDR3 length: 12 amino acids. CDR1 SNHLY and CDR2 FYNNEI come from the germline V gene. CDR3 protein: CASSRQGYEQYV. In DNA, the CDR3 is TGTGCCAGCAGTCGCCAGGGATACGAGCAGTACGTC.

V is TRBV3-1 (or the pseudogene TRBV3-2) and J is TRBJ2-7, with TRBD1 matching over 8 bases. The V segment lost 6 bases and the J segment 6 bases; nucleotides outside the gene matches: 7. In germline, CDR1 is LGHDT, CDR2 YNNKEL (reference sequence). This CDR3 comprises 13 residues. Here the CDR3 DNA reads TGTGCCAGCAGTTTCGGACAGGGAGCCGAGCAGTACGTC. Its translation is CASSFGQGAEQYV.

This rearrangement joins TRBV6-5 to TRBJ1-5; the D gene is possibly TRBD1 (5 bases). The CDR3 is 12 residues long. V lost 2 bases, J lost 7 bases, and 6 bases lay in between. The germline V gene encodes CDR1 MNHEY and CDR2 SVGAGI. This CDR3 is CASSYPGQPQHF. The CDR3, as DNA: TGTGCCAGCAGTTACCCAGGGCAGCCCCAGCATTTT.